A selection of T cell receptor beta chains follows, all from one sample in a study of T cell changes during pregnancy in multiple sclerosis. Clones were sequenced by immunoSEQ multiplex PCR, and TCRdb holds only the in-frame ones, with some missing. The sample contains around 48,000 clones, roughly nine tenths of which appear only once. The sample consisted of CD8+ T cells from peripheral blood mononuclear cells, taken before pregnancy. The receptors come from a female donor with multiple sclerosis, enrolled in a pregnancy study. Each CDR3 is given with its conserved first and last residue. The order of the fields is V gene, J gene, CDR3 protein.

V: TRBV19; J: TRBJ2-1; CDR3: CASSIASGGPNEQFF
V: TRBV27; J: TRBJ1-5; CDR3: CASSSTTGGSEPQHF
V: TRBV4-3; J: TRBJ2-7; CDR3: CASSQDWDRGSYEQYF
V: TRBV4-3; J: TRBJ1-2; CDR3: CASSQGQGAGGYTF
V: TRBV6-6; J: TRBJ1-3; CDR3: CASTYSTGGNTIYF
V: TRBV9; J: TRBJ2-1; CDR3: CASSAGGDYNEQFF
V: TRBV29-1; J: TRBJ1-1; CDR3: CSVGQGLNTEAFF
V: TRBV18; J: TRBJ2-1; CDR3: CASSSGQGFVLGEQFF
V: TRBV6-5; J: TRBJ2-1; CDR3: CASSYSGQGYNEQFF
V: TRBV27; J: TRBJ1-2; CDR3: CASSTTENYGYTF
V: TRBV7-2; J: TRBJ2-5; CDR3: CASRPRGGAQETQYF
V: TRBV6-4; J: TRBJ2-1; CDR3: CASSDGGAYNEQFF
V: TRBV6-4; J: TRBJ1-2; CDR3: CASSDSGTGVDGYTF
V: TRBV11-2; J: TRBJ1-1; CDR3: CASSLAVRSTEAFF
V: TRBV29-1; J: TRBJ1-2; CDR3: CSVEDGQVYGYTF
V: TRBV7-9; J: TRBJ2-4; CDR3: CASSSGTGTMVYIQYF
V: TRBV7-9; J: TRBJ1-2; CDR3: CASMEGPYGYTF
V: TRBV7-9; J: TRBJ2-7; CDR3: CASSPPDRGNYEQYF
V: TRBV19; J: TRBJ1-2; CDR3: CASSIRTGNYGYTF
V: TRBV4-1; J: TRBJ1-6; CDR3: CASSQDEGQGGSPLHF
V: TRBV14; J: TRBJ2-3; CDR3: CASSQATGWRDTQYF
V: TRBV5-6; J: TRBJ2-1; CDR3: CASSLAGGLYNEQFF
V: TRBV4-3; J: TRBJ1-5; CDR3: CASSQSPVGGNGNQPQHF
V: TRBV25-1; J: TRBJ1-2; CDR3: CASSDPQDSYGYTF
V: TRBV27; J: TRBJ2-1; CDR3: CASGHNEQFF
V: TRBV7-2; J: TRBJ2-5; CDR3: CASSHSRGRIETQYF
V: TRBV5-6; J: TRBJ1-1; CDR3: CASSPGVGTEAFF
V: TRBV15; J: TRBJ1-6; CDR3: CATSRSGGTYNSPLHF
V: TRBV4-1; J: TRBJ2-5; CDR3: CASSHTDREETQYF
V: TRBV29-1; J: TRBJ2-1; CDR3: CSVEAVAGAYNEQFF
V: TRBV5-4; J: TRBJ1-1; CDR3: CASSPAGSTEAFF
V: TRBV19; J: TRBJ2-7; CDR3: CASSPRQSAGGYEQYF
V: TRBV7-9; J: TRBJ1-3; CDR3: CASSPELGQGDTIYF
V: TRBV4-1; J: TRBJ2-7; CDR3: CASSHPGEQYF
V: TRBV13; J: TRBJ2-7; CDR3: CASSAGLGDYEQYF
V: TRBV6-4; J: TRBJ2-5; CDR3: CASSKAGGAQETQYF
V: TRBV7-9; J: TRBJ2-2; CDR3: CASSPTGPGELFF
V: TRBV9; J: TRBJ2-2; CDR3: CASSSPGTGELFF
V: TRBV4-3; J: TRBJ1-5; CDR3: CASSQDGGGHQPQHF
V: TRBV7-9; J: TRBJ1-1; CDR3: CASSERDRGMDEAFF
V: TRBV27; J: TRBJ1-2; CDR3: CASSLSTGGNYGYTF
V: TRBV14; J: TRBJ2-3; CDR3: CASSQDQAGAYTDTQYF
V: TRBV4-1; J: TRBJ1-1; CDR3: CASSQHPAGLNTEAFF
V: TRBV2; J: TRBJ1-5; CDR3: CASSGPGQEPSSNQPQHF
V: TRBV2; J: TRBJ1-4; CDR3: CASSEAVMLGGGKEKLFF
V: TRBV9; J: TRBJ2-7; CDR3: CASSVEASYEQYF
V: TRBV5-4; J: TRBJ1-2; CDR3: CASSTDDRGQILASYGYTF
V: TRBV2; J: TRBJ2-3; CDR3: CASSDGRGSTDTQYF
V: TRBV30; J: TRBJ1-2; CDR3: CAWSVPGGYGYTF
V: TRBV27; J: TRBJ1-1; CDR3: CASSLGADTEAFF
V: TRBV6-6; J: TRBJ1-1; CDR3: CASSYGDSLNTEAFF
V: TRBV6-1; J: TRBJ1-2; CDR3: CASTSKSDRLEGYTF
V: TRBV30; J: TRBJ1-2; CDR3: CAWIRTGVDNGYTF
V: TRBV18; J: TRBJ1-2; CDR3: CASSRDRDSGYTF
V: TRBV7-2; J: TRBJ2-5; CDR3: CASSTTSGETQYF